The 15 T cell receptor beta chains below all came from one sample that was sequenced in a study of T cells in Graves' hyperthyroidism and ophthalmopathy. RNA transcripts gave rise to amplified TCR beta CDR3 regions. An initial round of RT-PCR targeting the TCR CDR3 relied on the HTBI primer set. TCRdb reprocessed the multiplex PCR reads via MiXCR and lists one record per CDR3 protein. Of about 350,000 distinct CDR3 sequences listed, roughly 20% were seen once; the top ten hold 15% to 19%. Sequencing was carried out using blood. These receptors came from a woman in her 40s with Graves' ophthalmopathy.

This clonotype was recorded many times. The genes are TRBV6-2 or TRBV6-3 and TRBJ2-7; TRBD1 aligns across 11 bases. Germline V gives CDR1 MNHEY, CDR2 SVGEGT. The length of the CDR3 is 15 residues. With V trimmed by 5 bases and J by 5 bases, 8 bases remained unmatched. CDR3 loop: CASSRGDRGMHEQYF. The DNA for the CDR3 is TGTGCCAGCAGTCGGGGGGACAGGGGGATGCACGAGCAGTACTTC.

This clonotype was recorded many times. A much larger clone is a single base away; this may be a read error. The chain recombines TRBV28 with TRBJ1-5, with a weak D call TRBD1 (5 bases). Per germline, CDR1 MDHEN and CDR2 SYDVKM. This CDR3 spans 14 amino acids. The chain's CDR3 is CTSRDQQGNQPQHF. The CDR3 bases are TGTACCAGCAGGGATCAACAGGGCAATCAGCCCCAGCATTTT. Full variable domain (outside the CDR3, taken from reference TRBV28 and TRBJ1-5): DVKVTQSSRYLVKRTGEKVFLECVQDMDHENMFWYRQDPGLGLRLIYFSYDVKMKEKGDIPEGYSVSREKKERFSLILESASTNQTSMYLCTSRDQQGNQPQHFGDGTRLSIL.

There are many counts of this clonotype. The genes are TRBV12-3 or TRBV12-4 and TRBJ1-2; D is perhaps TRBD1 (5 bases). This CDR3 contains 13 residues. V was shortened by 2 bases and J by 2 bases, with 6 bases between the two germline ends. CDR3 DNA: TGTGCCAGCAGTTTACGACAGAACTATGGCTACACCTTC. Amino acids: CASSLRQNYGYTF.

This clonotype occurred many times. The chain has TRBV7-8 and TRBJ2-7; D is uncertain. The germline CDR1 and CDR2 sequences are SGHVS and FQNEAQ. Trimming left V 5 bases short and J 4 bases short, with 18 bases between. The CDR3 covers 15 residues. The CDR3 loop is CASSPTAAFLYEQYF. The CDR3 DNA follows: TGTGCCAGCAGCCCGACTGCAGCTTTCCTTTACGAGCAGTACTTC.

At least ten counts were recorded for this clonotype. Written as DNA, the CDR3 is TGTGCCAGCAGCCGCAACAGGGACACTGAAGCTTTCTTT. This encodes CASSRNRDTEAFF. The chain employs TRBV7-9 and TRBJ1-1; TRBD1 might be the D (6 bases). The germline V and J ends were trimmed by 5 bases and 3 bases, with 10 bases remaining between them. The length of the CDR3 is 13 residues. Germline V lookup: CDR1 SEHNR, CDR2 FQNEAQ (reference sequence).

This clonotype was seen ten or more times. The rearrangement uses TRBV5-1 and TRBJ1-5; unclear D gene. This CDR3 comprises 17 residues. Germline V gene lookup returns CDR1 SGHRS and CDR2 YFSETQ. V dropped 5 bases and J dropped 0 bases, with 18 bases sitting between them. This CDR3 is CASSLTGPPYSNQPQHF. The DNA of the CDR3 is TGCGCCAGCAGTTTGACCGGGCCGCCTTATAGCAATCAGCCCCAGCATTTT.

There are a few counts of this clonotype. The chain couples TRBV6-1 to TRBJ2-7; TRBD2 agrees at 8 bases. The CDR3 has 14 residues. Germline CDR1 is MNHNS and CDR2 is SASEGT. V lost 6 bases, J lost 2 bases, and 6 bases stayed unmatched. CDR3 nucleotide sequence: TGTGCCAGCAGGGGAGCGGGAGCTCCCTACGAGCAGTACTTC. Translation: CASRGAGAPYEQYF.

This clonotype was recorded at least ten times. The rearrangement joins TRBV27 to TRBJ2-7; 12 positions match TRBD2. V shed 5 bases, J shed 4 bases, and the junction held 12 bases outside the gene matches. Germline CDR1 is MNHEY and CDR2 is SMNVEV (reference sequence). This CDR3 has 17 amino acids. In nucleotides, the CDR3 is TGTGCCAGCAGTCCCCTCCCCGGGACTAGCGGGCGATACGAGCAGTACTTC. This codes for CASSPLPGTSGRYEQYF.

This clonotype was recorded many times. This rearrangement joins TRBV27 to TRBJ1-2; D not resolved. This CDR3 is 13 amino acids long. Per germline, CDR1 MNHEY and CDR2 SMNVEV (reference sequence). V lost 6 bases and J lost 8, with 16 bases in between. DNA for the CDR3: TGTGCCAGCAGCCCAATCGCGGGGTACGGCTACACCTTC. Translating gives CASSPIAGYGYTF.

This clonotype was detected only a few times. The junction does not match germline at one end; this may be a read error. The rearrangement uses TRBV7-6 and TRBJ1-1, with D perhaps TRBD1 (5 bases). The germline V gene encodes CDR1 SGHVS and CDR2 FNYEAQ. The CDR3 consists of 16 residues. CDR3 bases: TGTGCCAGCAGCTTGGGGACCGTATCGGAAGGCACTGAGGCTTTCTTT. This translates into CASSLGTVSEGTEAFF. Full variable domain (outside the CDR3, taken from reference TRBV7-6 and TRBJ1-1): GAGVSQSPRYKVTKRGQDVALRCDPISGHVSLYWYRQALGQGPEFLTYFNYEAQQDKSGLPNDRFSAERPEGSISTLTIQRTEQRDSAMYRCASSLGTVSEGTEAFFGQGTRLTVV.

In its sample, this clonotype was seen many times. The chain is built from TRBV11-2 and TRBJ2-5; the D gene is possibly TRBD2 (6 bases). There are 13 residues in the CDR3. Germline values: CDR1 SGHAT, CDR2 FQNNGV. With 1 base removed from V and 7 bases from J, the gap between germline ends came to 10 bases. The DNA for the CDR3 is TGTGCCAGCAGCTTAGCTCGGAGGGGGACCCAGTACTTC. This gives the protein CASSLARRGTQYF.

This clonotype was detected many times. The chain carries TRBV6-5 and TRBJ2-5; D is possibly TRBD2 (6 bases). The CDR3 spans 13 residues. Trimming removed 8 bases at V and 0 bases at J, with 10 bases between. CDR1 is MNHEY and CDR2 is SVGAGI in the germline V gene. CDR3 nucleotides: TGTGCCAGCGCGGGGCCGTACCAAGAGACCCAGTACTTC. Encoded protein: CASAGPYQETQYF.

In this sample, this clonotype turned up many times. The chain uses TRBV11-2 and TRBJ1-1; TRBD1 matches at 7 bases. The length of the CDR3 is 14 residues. V lost 5 bases and J lost 6; bases outside the gene matches: 9. The germline V gene encodes CDR1 SGHAT and CDR2 FQNNGV. CDR3 sequence (DNA): TGTGCCAGCAGCCCCCGGCAGGGGGTCGCTGAAGCTTTCTTT. Amino acids: CASSPRQGVAEAFF. Full variable domain (outside the CDR3, taken from reference TRBV11-2 and TRBJ1-1): EAGVAQSPRYKIIEKRQSVAFWCNPISGHATLYWYQQILGQGPKLLIQFQNNGVVDDSQLPKDRFSAERLKGVDSTLKIQPAKLEDSAVYLCASSPRQGVAEAFFGQGTRLTVV.

In its sample, this clonotype was seen a few times. This sequence joins TRBV14 and TRBJ2-2, with D perhaps TRBD1 (5 bases). The CDR3 spans 15 residues. Germline CDR1 and CDR2: SGHDN and FVKESK. V lost 0 bases, J lost 5 bases, and 10 bases lay in between. CDR3 coding DNA: TGTGCCAGCAGCCAAGATGGGGCCCCGACCGGGGAGCTGTTTTTT. It is translated as CASSQDGAPTGELFF.

Turning to this clonotype: Germline is not matched at one junction end, which may reflect a read error. The chain combines TRBV19 with TRBJ2-2; possibly TRBD2 for D (6 bases). Germline CDR1 LNHDA, CDR2 SQIVND (reference sequence). There are 14 residues in the CDR3. The CDR3 spells CASSSALAAGELSF. Written as DNA, the CDR3 is TGTGCCAGTAGTTCCGCACTAGCAGCCGGGGAGCTGTCTTTT.